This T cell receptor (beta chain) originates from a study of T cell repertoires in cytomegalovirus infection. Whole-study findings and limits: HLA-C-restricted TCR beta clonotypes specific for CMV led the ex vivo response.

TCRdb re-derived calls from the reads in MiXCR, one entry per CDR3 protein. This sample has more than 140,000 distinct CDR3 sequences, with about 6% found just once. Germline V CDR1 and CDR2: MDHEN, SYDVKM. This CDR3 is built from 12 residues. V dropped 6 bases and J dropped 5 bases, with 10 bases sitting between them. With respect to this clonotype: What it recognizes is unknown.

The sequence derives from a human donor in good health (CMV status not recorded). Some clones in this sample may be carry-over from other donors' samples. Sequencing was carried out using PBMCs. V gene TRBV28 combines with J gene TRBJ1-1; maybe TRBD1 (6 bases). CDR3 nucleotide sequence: TGTGCCAGCAGCCGGACAGTTACTGAAGCTTTCTTT. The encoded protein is CASSRTVTEAFF. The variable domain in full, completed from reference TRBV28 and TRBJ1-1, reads DVKVTQSSRYLVKRTGEKVFLECVQDMDHENMFWYRQDPGLGLRLIYFSYDVKMKEKGDIPEGYSVSREKKERFSLILESASTNQTSMYLCASSRTVTEAFFGQGTRLTVV.